This TCR beta chain stems from a study of Graves' ophthalmopathy and Graves' hyperthyroidism. CDR3 regions of TCR beta were amplified from RNA transcripts. The library came from an HTBI-primed first-round RT-PCR and a second-round multiplex PCR. MiXCR was run by TCRdb on the multiplex PCR reads, yielding one entry per CDR3 protein. The table includes under 350,000 distinct CDR3 sequences, about a sixth detected once. CAS ≥3, NOSPECS ≥4, moderate-to-severe activity and duration under 3 months marked donors with ophthalmopathy. Diagnosis relied on clinical symptoms, serum thyroxine, TRAb, thyroid ultrasound and orbital computed tomography. The authors used Ficoll-Paque density gradient centrifugation to separate PBMCs. The input was more than 7.5 ml of fresh peripheral blood. Study results and limitations: Most expanded clonotypes in thyroid above 0.001 frequency also showed up in blood.

At least ten counts were recorded for this clonotype. Its antigen is still unknown. V was trimmed by 2 bases and J by 0 bases, leaving 16 bases between them. Germline CDR1 and CDR2: MDHEN and SYDVKM. The CDR3 runs 17 residues. This sequence was found in an adult man with Graves' ophthalmopathy. The chain carries TRBV28 and TRBJ1-1, with a tentative D call TRBD1 (6 bases). The specimen sequenced was peripheral blood. The CDR3 DNA reads as TGTGCCAGCAGTTTAGTCCGGGGGCGCGGCATGAACACTGAAGCTTTCTTT. It specifies CASSLVRGRGMNTEAFF.